This T cell receptor (beta chain) came from a study of T-cell memory formation after mild COVID-19. For the study at large: TCR clusters were largely donor specific.

UMIs and sample barcodes were carried by the TCR alpha and TCR beta cDNA libraries that 5'RACE produced using constant-segment primers. TCRdb itself ran the 5' RACE reads through MiXCR, one entry per CDR3 protein. The sample consists of about 260,000 distinct CDR3 sequences, 16% of them appearing once. Regarding the study as a whole: Day 15 to 85 contracting clones showed balanced CD4/CD8; day 15 to 37 expanders favored CD4+. The pre-infection memory compartment contained some responding clones, suggesting cross-reactive memory joined.

The germline CDR1 and CDR2 sequences are SGHTA and FQGNSA. The CDR3 contains 15 residues. Between the trimmed V and J ends, which lost 6 bases and 6 bases, there was a span of 18 bases. Turning to this clonotype: Its specificity is unknown.

The sample comprised PBMCs or a T cell subset sorted from them (not recorded which). The rearrangement uses TRBV7-2 and TRBJ2-1; possible D gene TRBD2, 5 bases. The TCR sequence derives from a man aged 18 to 30 who had mild COVID-19 (a few samples of this study predate the infection). Cell type and time point are not known. The DNA of the CDR3 is TGTGCCAGCAGAATACTCGCGGGTAGATCCAATGAGCAGTTCTTC. It specifies CASRILAGRSNEQFF.